This T cell receptor beta chain stems from a study of OX40 agonist ivuxolimab in advanced cancers. The protocol was immunoSEQ multiplex PCR, while the TCRdb copy is restricted to in-frame clones and leaves out a portion. The data show roughly 80,000 clones, roughly 84% seen once. This CDR3 is built from 16 residues. V gave up 4 bases and J gave up 7 bases; unmatched junction bases: 12. CDR1 is SGHDT and CDR2 is YYEEEE in the germline V gene. The sample was CD4+ or CD8+ T cells sorted from blood, taken in a trial of the OX40 agonist ivuxolimab. The TCR originated in an adult with an advanced solid tumor such as melanoma, head and neck, liver or kidney cancer. This chain uses TRBV5-6 with TRBJ2-3; TRBD2 aligns across 10 bases. The chain's CDR3 is CASSPSGAGGPYTQYF. Here the CDR3 DNA reads TGTGCCAGCAGCCCTTCGGGAGCGGGAGGGCCTTATACGCAGTATTTT.